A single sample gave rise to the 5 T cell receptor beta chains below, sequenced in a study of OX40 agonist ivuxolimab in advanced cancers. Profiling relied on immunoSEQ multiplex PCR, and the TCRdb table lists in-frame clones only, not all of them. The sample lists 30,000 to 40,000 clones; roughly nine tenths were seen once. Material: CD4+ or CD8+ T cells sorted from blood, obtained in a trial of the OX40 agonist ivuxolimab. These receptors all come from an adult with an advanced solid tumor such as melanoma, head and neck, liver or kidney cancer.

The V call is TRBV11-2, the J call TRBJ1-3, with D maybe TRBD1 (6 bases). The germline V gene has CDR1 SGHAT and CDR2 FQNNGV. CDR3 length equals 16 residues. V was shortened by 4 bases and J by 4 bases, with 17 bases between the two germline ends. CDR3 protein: CASSSQEQGPGNTIYF. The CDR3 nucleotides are TGTGCCAGCAGCTCCCAGGAACAGGGCCCGGGAAACACCATATATTTT.

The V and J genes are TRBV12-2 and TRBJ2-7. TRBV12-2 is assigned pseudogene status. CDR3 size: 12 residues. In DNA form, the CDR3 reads TGTGCAAGTCGCTTATGGGGACGCCCGCCGTACTTC. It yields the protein CASRLWGRPPYF.

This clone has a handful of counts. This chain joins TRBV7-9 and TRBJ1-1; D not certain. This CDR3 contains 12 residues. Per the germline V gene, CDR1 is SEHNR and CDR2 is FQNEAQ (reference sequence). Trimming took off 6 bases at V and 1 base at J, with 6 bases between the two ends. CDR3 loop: CASREGNTEAFF. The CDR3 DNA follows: TGTGCCAGCAGGGAGGGGAACACTGAAGCTTTCTTT.

CDR3 sequence (DNA): TGTGCCAGCAGTCTAAGGGGGCAGAGCGCGAACACCGGGGAGCTGTTTTTT. This translates into CASSLRGQSANTGELFF. V gene TRBV7-3 combines with J gene TRBJ2-2; 7 bases are a match to TRBD1. The germline V gene encodes CDR1 SGHTA and CDR2 FQGTGA. There are 17 residues in the CDR3. Trimming cost V 6 bases and J 0 bases; bases outside gene matches: 10.

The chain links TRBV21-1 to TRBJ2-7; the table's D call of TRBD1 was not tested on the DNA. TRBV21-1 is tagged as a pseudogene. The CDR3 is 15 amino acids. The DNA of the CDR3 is TGTGCCAGCTCATCCCTATGGGACAGGGACTACGAGCAGTACTTC. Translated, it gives CASSSLWDRDYEQYF.